This T cell receptor (beta chain) was retrieved from a study of blood T cells in healthy people across ages. The CDR3 consists of 12 residues. V dropped 10 bases and J dropped 3 bases, with 12 bases sitting between them. Germline CDR1 SGHVS, CDR2 FNYEAQ. Every donor gave around 10 milliliters of peripheral blood. Every sample yielded at least 6.5 million isolated PBMCs. A second 7 to 11 cycle PCR used barcoded and J-beta primers. A single record per CDR3 protein comes from TCRdb applying MiXCR to the 5' RACE reads. The data show over 1,300,000 distinct CDR3 sequences, almost 60% seen once. The sequencing input was blood. The receptor comes from a man between 18 and 29 years old in good health. The chain is built from TRBV7-6 and TRBJ1-1; D gene unclear. CDR3 in amino acids: CATVGLDTEAFF. CDR3 in DNA: TGTGCCACGGTAGGGTTGGACACTGAAGCTTTCTTT.